These T cell receptor beta chains were read from a single sample in a study of cytomegalovirus exposure and HLA in healthy donors. Produced via immunoSEQ multiplex PCR; TCRdb's table is partial and in-frame only. Of 150,000 to 200,000 clones listed, around three quarters are singletons. The sequenced sample was PBMCs. The receptors originated from a man in his forties or fifties in good health and CMV-seronegative. Both conserved end residues are part of each CDR3. A D gene is named only where the DNA matches it firmly. Clone sizes are given selectively: once, few, many, or a class where the clone is expanded.

>TRBV6-1|TRBD1|TRBJ1-5|NA
TGTGCCAGCAGTGACTTACCGGGACAGGGTCGTCAGCCCCAGCATTTT
CASSDLPGQGRQPQHF
>TRBV4-1|TRBD2|TRBJ2-1|NA
TGCGCCAGCAGCCACACTACTAGCGTCCCCAATGAGCAGTTCTTC
CASSHTTSVPNEQFF
>TRBV28|TRBD1|TRBJ1-2|NA
TGTGCCAGCGCCGGGACAGGGGATGGCTACACCTTC
CASAGTGDGYTF
>TRBV6-4|NA|TRBJ1-1|few
TGTGCCAGCAGTGAGCGGGAAAACACTGAAGCTTTCTTT
CASSERENTEAFF
>TRBV5-4|TRBD2|TRBJ2-3|once
TGTGCCAGCAATCGTGCGGGGGACACAGATACGCAGTATTTT
CASNRAGDTDTQYF
>TRBV7-3|TRBD1|TRBJ1-1|NA
TGTGCCAGCAGCTTAACTCGACAGGGTCGGGCCACTGAAGCTTTCTTT
CASSLTRQGRATEAFF
>TRBV4-1|TRBD1|TRBJ1-2|NA
TGCGCCAGCAGCCAAGATTGGCAGGGACAGCTCTACACCTTC
CASSQDWQGQLYTF
>TRBV9|NA|TRBJ2-2|NA
TGTGCCAGCAGCGGGGGCTCTGTCTCTGCCGGGGAGCTGTTTTTT
CASSGGSVSAGELFF
>TRBV5-6|TRBD2|TRBJ2-3|few
TGTGCCAGCAGCTTCGGGGGGGAGGTGCCGTATTTT
CASSFGGEVPYF
>TRBV6-5|TRBD1|TRBJ1-1|few
TGTGCCAGCAGAGGGACAGTGAACACTGAAGCTTTCTTT
CASRGTVNTEAFF
>TRBV29-1|TRBD2|TRBJ2-1|NA
TGCAGCGTTGAAGAGGGGGTCGGTAGCGGGAGGGCCTACAATGAGCAGTTCTTC
CSVEEGVGSGRAYNEQFF